Listed here is a single TCR beta chain. Clones were sequenced by immunoSEQ multiplex PCR, and TCRdb holds only the in-frame ones, with some missing. There are around 74,000 clones in the sample; 85% to 95% occur only once, and 0.15% lies in the top ten. This specimen comes from a study of human versus mouse CDR3 diversity and MHC coevolution. Across the study: The immunoSEQ assay reportedly detects one in 200,000 T cells.

This CDR3 is 14 amino acids long. The ends were cut back, 4 bases at V and 1 base at J, with 10 bases in the middle. Germline V CDR1 and CDR2: SGDLS, YYNGEE. The source material was naive CD4+ T cells from blood. Subset described: CD45RO-negative CD62L-positive naive CD4 T cells. The chain has TRBV9 and TRBJ2-3; weak D call: TRBD2 (6 bases). This sequence originates from a person aged 30-69 years in good health. The DNA of the CDR3 is TGTGCCAGCAGCCCGTGGGGGGGCACAGATACGCAGTATTTT. It yields the protein CASSPWGGTDTQYF.